These 23 T cell receptor beta chains came from one sample sequenced in a study of blood T cell repertoires in COVID-19. TCRdb's table, derived via immunoSEQ multiplex PCR, lists solely in-frame clones and lacks some. The sample lists a few hundred thousand clones; about 90% were seen once. Source material: peripheral blood. The receptors come from a woman between 50 and 59 years old with COVID-19, enrolled during active disease.

This clone was observed a single time. The J gene is TRBJ2-2, the V gene TRBV19; D is possibly TRBD1 (6 bases). V shed 7 bases and J shed 0 bases, with 12 bases lying between them. Looked up from germline, CDR1 is LNHDA and CDR2 is SQIVND (reference sequence). This CDR3 has 15 amino acids. The chain's CDR3 is CASKPGQTNTGELFF. The CDR3 region has the DNA TGTGCCAGTAAACCGGGACAAACGAACACCGGGGAGCTGTTTTTT.

This clone appeared once. J is TRBJ1-1 and V is TRBV6-2 or TRBV6-3; the D is unclear. This CDR3 contains 14 residues. Germline V lookup: CDR1 MNHEY, CDR2 SVGEGT. Between the trimmed V and J ends, which lost 2 bases and 3 bases, there was a span of 10 bases. The CDR3 is CASSYGSRHTEAFF. Here the CDR3 DNA reads TGTGCCAGCAGTTACGGGTCTAGGCACACTGAAGCTTTCTTT.

The V call is TRBV7-2, the J call TRBJ2-7; perhaps TRBD2 as D (6 bases). CDR1 is SGHTA and CDR2 is FQGNSA in the germline V gene. This CDR3 spans 13 amino acids. Trimming took off 4 bases at V and 2 bases at J, with 9 bases between the two ends. In DNA, the CDR3 is TGTGCCAGCAGCTGGAGGGAAGCCTACGAGCAGTACTTC. Its protein product is CASSWREAYEQYF.

This clone was observed a single time. The chain links TRBV7-7 to TRBJ1-3; D remains ambiguous. Deletions cut 5 bases from V and 4 bases from J, with 18 bases between. CDR3 length: 16 residues. Looked up from germline, CDR1 is SSHAT and CDR2 is FNYEAQ (reference sequence). CDR3 protein: CASSPNPGFVGNTIYF. The DNA for the CDR3 is TGTGCCAGCAGCCCGAATCCAGGATTTGTCGGAAACACCATATATTTT.

CDR3 region: CASSPTGFYQPQHF. The CDR3 DNA follows: TGTGCCAGCAGCCCGACCGGGTTCTATCAGCCCCAGCATTTT. This chain uses TRBV6-5 with TRBJ1-5, with unresolved D. The V gene's germline CDR1 is MNHEY and CDR2 SVGAGI. This CDR3 is 14 amino acids long. Trimming left V 6 bases short and J 5 bases short, with 14 bases between.

The gene calls are TRBV11-2 and TRBJ2-1; 14 bases align to TRBD2. The CDR3 runs to 15 residues. Germline-derived CDR1 and CDR2 are SGHAT and FQNNGV. The V segment lost 5 bases and the J segment 7 bases; nucleotides outside the gene matches: 4. DNA for the CDR3: TGTGCCAGCAGCACCGGGACTAGCGGGAGTAATGAGCAGTTCTTC. Translating gives CASSTGTSGSNEQFF.

The rearrangement joins TRBV2 to TRBJ2-7, with 8 nucleotides matching TRBD1. The CDR3 length is 12 residues. V dropped 5 bases and J dropped 9; count of bases not matched to a gene: 6. CDR1 SNHLY and CDR2 FYNNEI come from the germline V gene. CDR3 in amino acids: CASSQSDRGQYF. The CDR3 DNA is TGTGCCAGCAGTCAGAGCGACAGGGGGCAGTACTTC.

The V gene is TRBV2, the J gene TRBJ1-1; 7 positions match TRBD1. This CDR3 is built from 14 residues. Germline trimming cut 5 bases from V and 5 bases from J; bases unmatched to any gene: 8. CDR1 is SNHLY, CDR2 FYNNEI, per germline. CDR3 DNA sequence: TGTGCCAGCAGTATCCAGGGGGGTGGAACTGAAGCTTTCTTT. It is translated as CASSIQGGGTEAFF.

In DNA form, the CDR3 reads TGTGCCTGGAGTCCCCTGATCTATTTTAGATCACCCCTCCACTTT. Its translation: CAWSPLIYFRSPLHF. This chain connects TRBV30 to TRBJ1-6; no firm D call. Germline V gene sequence: CDR1 GTSNPN, CDR2 SVGIG (reference sequence). Trimming took 2 bases from V and 10 from J, leaving 18 bases between them. CDR3 length equals 15 residues.

The chain has TRBV18 and TRBJ1-5; 7 bases agree with TRBD1. Per germline, CDR1 KGHSH and CDR2 LQKENI. This CDR3 has 16 amino acids. J gave up 4 bases and V 6 bases, and 12 bases lay outside the gene matches. The CDR3 sequence: CASSWDSSRLNQPQHF. The CDR3 DNA reads TGTGCCAGCTCCTGGGACAGTTCGAGGCTAAATCAGCCCCAGCATTTT.

The V and J genes are TRBV6-5 and TRBJ1-4; TRBD1 aligns across 9 bases. V gave up 8 bases and J gave up 6 bases; unmatched junction bases: 7. The CDR3 loop spans 14 amino acids. CDR1 is MNHEY and CDR2 is SVGAGI in the germline V gene. CDR3 amino acids: CASGTGTPYEKLFF. CDR3 nucleotide sequence: TGTGCCAGCGGGACAGGGACGCCCTATGAAAAACTGTTTTTT.

CDR3 residues: CASSLRTGGREKLFF. In nucleotides, the CDR3 is TGTGCCAGCAGCTTAAGGACAGGGGGCCGTGAAAAACTGTTTTTT. The J gene is TRBJ1-4, the V gene TRBV5-4; TRBD1 aligns across 11 bases. V lost 2 bases and J lost 7; bases outside the gene matches: 4. Germline V gene lookup returns CDR1 SGHNT and CDR2 YYREEE (reference sequence). The CDR3 loop spans 15 amino acids. Supplemented by reference TRBV5-4 and TRBJ1-4, the full variable domain reads ETGVTQSPTHLIKTRGQQVTLRCSSQSGHNTVSWYQQALGQGPQFIFQYYREEENGRGNFPPRFSGLQFPNYSSELNVNALELDDSALYLCASSLRTGGREKLFFGSGTQLSVL.

J is TRBJ2-7 and V is TRBV28; 8 bases map to TRBD2. V gave up 1 base and J gave up 1 base; unmatched junction bases: 9. The CDR3 extends over 17 amino acids. The germline V gene has CDR1 MDHEN and CDR2 SYDVKM. CDR3 loop: CASSLSGLAGRSYEQYF. The CDR3 coding sequence is TGTGCCAGCAGTTTATCCGGCCTAGCGGGCCGGTCCTACGAGCAGTACTTC.

V usage is TRBV18 and J usage is TRBJ1-1, with 9 bases that match TRBD1. CDR1 is KGHSH and CDR2 is LQKENI in the germline V gene. The CDR3 extends over 16 amino acids. V dropped 3 bases and J dropped 0; count of bases not matched to a gene: 5. CDR3 residues: CASSPPGQGVNTEAFF. Written as DNA, the CDR3 is TGTGCCAGCTCACCCCCGGGACAGGGTGTGAACACTGAAGCTTTCTTT.

V is TRBV5-1 and J is TRBJ2-2; 8 nucleotides line up with TRBD2. The V gene's germline CDR1 is SGHRS and CDR2 YFSETQ. V was pared by 5 bases and J by 5 bases, with 17 bases of the junction left unmatched. This CDR3 comprises 18 residues. CDR3 in DNA: TGCGCCAGCAGTTACGGGGCTAGCGGGTCCCTTAAAACCGGGGAGCTGTTTTTT. Its protein product is CASSYGASGSLKTGELFF.

The chain recombines TRBV11-2 with TRBJ2-3, with 9 nucleotides matching TRBD1. V was pared by 6 bases and J by 2 bases, with 6 bases of the junction left unmatched. This CDR3 has 15 amino acids. CDR1 is SGHAT and CDR2 is FQNNGV in the germline V gene. In DNA, the CDR3 is TGTGCCAGCAGTCGAAGGACAGGGGACACAGATACGCAGTATTTT. It codes for CASSRRTGDTDTQYF.

CDR3 in amino acids: CAISESNYQPGQGYTEAFF. The CDR3 DNA sequence: TGTGCCATCAGTGAGTCAAACTATCAACCGGGACAGGGGTATACTGAAGCTTTCTTT. The V call is TRBV10-3, the J call TRBJ1-1; 10 nucleotides match TRBD1. This CDR3 spans 19 amino acids. V shed 0 bases and J 5 bases; nucleotides not matched to a gene: 15. CDR1 is ENHRY, CDR2 SYGVKD, per germline.

The chain employs TRBV2 and TRBJ1-3; 10 bases agree with TRBD1. This CDR3 has 17 amino acids. The germline V gene encodes CDR1 SNHLY and CDR2 FYNNEI. V lost 10 bases to trimming and J lost 3 bases; unmatched junction nucleotides: 15. The CDR3 DNA reads TGTGCCATCATGGCCGCGAGAGGACAGGGGGTTGGAAACACCATATATTTT. It yields the protein CAIMAARGQGVGNTIYF.

The chain carries TRBV19 and TRBJ2-3; 8 bases line up with TRBD1. Germline V gene data show CDR1 as LNHDA and CDR2 as SQIVND (reference sequence). V dropped 8 bases and J dropped 2; count of bases not matched to a gene: 9. The CDR3 is made up of 15 amino acids. The CDR3, as DNA: TGTGCCAGTGGACTCCAGGGGGCCTACACAGATACGCAGTATTTT. Residues: CASGLQGAYTDTQYF.

This clone is a singleton in its sample. The genes are TRBV7-8 and TRBJ2-4; TRBD2 aligns across 13 bases. The CDR3 has 17 residues. V shed 4 bases and J 0 bases; nucleotides not matched to a gene: 3. Germline V gene lookup returns CDR1 SGHVS and CDR2 FQNEAQ. For the CDR3, the DNA is TGTGCCAGCAGCTCGGGGACTAGCGGGATAGCCAAAAACATTCAGTACTTC. This gives the protein CASSSGTSGIAKNIQYF.

The chain links TRBV5-1 to TRBJ2-3, with TRBD2 identical over 10 bases. The CDR3 spans 15 residues. With V trimmed by 2 bases and J by 4 bases, 4 bases remained unmatched. From germline, CDR1 is SGHRS and CDR2 YFSETQ. The CDR3 sequence is CASSFTSGKADTQYF. Written as DNA, the CDR3 is TGCGCCAGCAGCTTCACTAGCGGGAAGGCAGATACGCAGTATTTT.

The DNA for the CDR3 is TGTGCCAGCAGCTTAGCGACAGGGGTTGGCACCATATATTTT. Translated: CASSLATGVGTIYF. V and J are TRBV7-9 and TRBJ1-3; 8 bases line up with TRBD1. Looked up from germline, CDR1 is SEHNR and CDR2 is FQNEAQ (reference sequence). The ends lost 0 bases at V and 9 bases at J; junction bases unmatched: 4. CDR3 length equals 14 residues.

The chain couples TRBV12-5 to TRBJ2-2; the D gene is possibly TRBD2 (5 bases). The CDR3 has 15 amino acids. CDR1 is LGHNT and CDR2 is FRNRAP in the germline V gene. With 10 bases removed from V and 6 bases from J, the gap between germline ends came to 21 bases. The CDR3, as DNA: TGTGCTACCTACCGTGGGGAGAAACTCCCCGGGGAGCTGTTTTTT. It translates to CATYRGEKLPGELFF.